A selection of T cell receptor beta chains follows, all from one sample in a study of identical twins. MiXCR, applied by TCRdb to the 5' RACE reads, yields one record per CDR3 protein. The sample lists about 690,000 distinct CDR3 sequences, over 5% occurring once. Sequenced: naive T cells sorted from blood. Receptors were obtained from a young man in good health. CDR3s include the opening cysteine and the closing phenylalanine or tryptophan. Each record gives: clone size, D gene, J gene, V gene, CDR3 DNA, CDR3 protein. D genes are given only for firm matches. Some rows have no size entry. The others give once, few or many, or a class for an expanded clone.

>few|.|TRBJ1-3|TRBV6-5
TGTGCCAGCAGTTCCTCACAGAGGGGCCCCAAAAACACCATATATTTT
CASSSSQRGPKNTIYF
>many|.|TRBJ1-2|TRBV14
TGTGCCAGCAGCCGAGACATTCTACGGTCCCATGGCTACACCTTC
CASSRDILRSHGYTF
>few|TRBD1|TRBJ2-4|TRBV19
TGTGCCACCCGGGACAGAGAGGCCAAAAACATTCAGTACTTC
CATRDREAKNIQYF
>.|.|TRBJ2-5|TRBV5-1
TGCGCCAGCAGCTTGATCGGAGATCAAGAGACCCAGTACTTC
CASSLIGDQETQYF
>many|.|TRBJ2-1|TRBV7-9
TGTGCCAGCAGCGCGATCAGCCGGGGTACACGACGGGGTGAGCAGTTCTTC
CASSAISRGTRRGEQFF
>many|TRBD2|TRBJ2-3|TRBV20-1
TGCAGTGCAAGCGGGGCCAGCCGCACAGATACGCAGTATTTT
CSASGASRTDTQYF
>many|TRBD2|TRBJ2-1|TRBV6-5
TGTGCCAGCAGTTACCGTGGGACTAGCGGGCACAATGAGCAGTTCTTC
CASSYRGTSGHNEQFF
>few|.|TRBJ1-1|TRBV11-2
TGTGCCAGCAGCCCCCCAGACAGGCGGGGGACTGAAGCTTTCTTT
CASSPPDRRGTEAFF
>many|.|TRBJ2-3|TRBV12-3/TRBV12-4
TGTGCCAGCAGTCCATTGATGGATACGCAGTATTTT
CASSPLMDTQYF
>many|TRBD1|TRBJ2-3|TRBV20-1
TGCAGTGCTAGCTGGGACAGGGGCACAGATACGCAGTATTTT
CSASWDRGTDTQYF
>few|.|TRBJ2-2|TRBV14
TGTGCCAGCAGCCATGAAGACTGGAGCAAGGATGGCGCCGGGGAGCTGTTTTTT
CASSHEDWSKDGAGELFF
>many|.|TRBJ2-7|TRBV5-6
TGTGCCAGCAGCCCTTGGACAGCTCTCTACGAGCAGTACTTC
CASSPWTALYEQYF
>many|.|TRBJ2-2|TRBV6-4
TGTGCCAATCACACCGGGGAGCTGTTTTTT
CANHTGELFF
>.|.|TRBJ2-5|TRBV5-5
TGTGCCAGCAGCTTGGGACAGGTTAGAGAGACCCAGTACTTC
CASSLGQVRETQYF
>many|TRBD2|TRBJ2-5|TRBV12-3/TRBV12-4
TGTGCCAGCAGTGTACCGGGACTAGGGCCAGAGACCCAGTACTTC
CASSVPGLGPETQYF
>many|.|TRBJ2-7|TRBV12-3/TRBV12-4
TGTGCCAGCAGTTTAGGGCCGTTCTACGAGCAGTACTTC
CASSLGPFYEQYF
>many|TRBD2|TRBJ2-2|TRBV29-1
TGCAGCGTTGGTAGCCTAGCGGGAGTCACCGGGGAGCTGTTTTTT
CSVGSLAGVTGELFF
>many|TRBD2|TRBJ2-2|TRBV6-2/TRBV6-3
TGTGCCAGCAGCCCACGGACTAGCGGGAGTTTCAACACCGGGGAGCTGTTTTTT
CASSPRTSGSFNTGELFF
>many|TRBD2|TRBJ2-5|TRBV9
TGTGCCAGCAGCGTATTCGGGGGGGGCGCAGAGACCCAGTACTTC
CASSVFGGGAETQYF
>many|.|TRBJ1-1|TRBV24-1
TGTGCCACCAGTGATCGAGGAACTGAAGCTTTCTTT
CATSDRGTEAFF
>few|TRBD2|TRBJ2-2|TRBV4-1
TGCGCCAGCACCTACACGGATAGCGGGAGGGCTAGAACCGGGGAGCTGTTTTTT
CASTYTDSGRARTGELFF
>many|TRBD1|TRBJ1-2|TRBV25-1
TGTGCCAGCAGTGAATGGGACAGGGGTGCTGGCTACACCTTC
CASSEWDRGAGYTF
>.|.|TRBJ2-5|TRBV5-1
TGCGCCAGCAGCTTGGTTGGTAACGGTGCTAGAGAGACCCAGTACTTC
CASSLVGNGARETQYF
>few|TRBD1|TRBJ2-7|TRBV29-1
TGCAGCGCCTCTGACAGGGGGTACGAGCAGTACTTC
CSASDRGYEQYF
>.|TRBD2|TRBJ2-1|TRBV6-2/TRBV6-3
TGTGCCAGCAGTTCCAGGACTAGCGGGAGGACGAGCTCCTACAATGAGCAGTTCTTC
CASSSRTSGRTSSYNEQFF
>.|.|TRBJ2-1|TRBV7-9
TGTGCCAGCAGCGGAAGGGGGGGGACGAATGAGCAGTTCTTC
CASSGRGGTNEQFF
>many|TRBD2|TRBJ2-1|TRBV14
TGTGCCAGCAGCCAAGATATCGCAGGGACTAGCGGGAGAATTGGCAATGAGCAGTTCTTC
CASSQDIAGTSGRIGNEQFF
>few|.|TRBJ2-7|TRBV27
TGTGCCAGCAGCGTATCTAGGTTGAACGAGCAGTACTTC
CASSVSRLNEQYF
>.|TRBD1|TRBJ1-1|TRBV12-3/TRBV12-4
TGTGCCAGCAGTTTGGACAGGGGGCTGGCGAGGGGGGACACTGAAGCTTTCTTT
CASSLDRGLARGDTEAFF
>few|.|TRBJ1-2|TRBV12-3/TRBV12-4
TGTGCCAGCAGTTTAGTCAGGGGACAAGGGGACTATGGCTACACCTTC
CASSLVRGQGDYGYTF
>many|TRBD1|TRBJ1-2|TRBV7-9
TGTGCCAGCAGCTTAGAGGGGGCCGGTGGCTACACCTTC
CASSLEGAGGYTF
>many|TRBD2|TRBJ2-2|TRBV12-3/TRBV12-4
TGTGCCAGCAGTAACACAGGGACTAGCGGGAGGGCCTTCGGGGAGCTGTTTTTT
CASSNTGTSGRAFGELFF
>.|.|TRBJ2-1|TRBV27
TGTGCCAGCAGTTTGGTTAGGAACTCCTACAATGAGCAGTTCTTC
CASSLVRNSYNEQFF
>.|.|TRBJ1-1|TRBV7-9
TGTGCCAGCAGCTTCGACACTGAAGCTTTCTTT
CASSFDTEAFF
>.|.|TRBJ2-3|TRBV5-6
TGTGCCACAGGAACCCGGGCAGATACGCAGTATTTT
CATGTRADTQYF
>many|.|TRBJ2-4|TRBV20-1
TGCAGTGCTAGAGATGAGGGAATGCGAACCAAAAACATTCAGTACTTC
CSARDEGMRTKNIQYF
>.|TRBD1|TRBJ2-1|TRBV7-6
TGTGCCAGCAGCCCCGACGGACAGGAAAGCTACAATGAGCAGTTCTTC
CASSPDGQESYNEQFF
>.|TRBD1|TRBJ2-7|TRBV5-1
TGCGCCAGCAGCTTGGTGGGACAGGGTCACGAGCAGTACTTC
CASSLVGQGHEQYF
>.|.|TRBJ1-5|TRBV28
TGTGCCAGCACTCCTAGGGGGAGGCGCAATCAGCCCCAGCATTTT
CASTPRGRRNQPQHF
>many|.|TRBJ2-2|TRBV12-3/TRBV12-4
TGTGCCAGCAGCCGAAACAGGGACACCGGGGAGCTGTTTTTT
CASSRNRDTGELFF
>many|TRBD1|TRBJ1-3|TRBV28
TGTGCCAGCCTACCGGGACAGGAGAGAAACACCATATATTTT
CASLPGQERNTIYF
>.|.|TRBJ2-1|TRBV5-4
TGTGCCAGCAGCATCCTTGGGGATACTAGCTCCTACAATGAGCAGTTCTTC
CASSILGDTSSYNEQFF
>few|.|TRBJ2-1|TRBV11-2
TGTGCCAGCAGTTCCTATCTGGGGGAAGAGCGCTCCTACAATGAGCAGTTCTTC
CASSSYLGEERSYNEQFF
>.|.|TRBJ2-2|TRBV3-1
TGTGCCAGCAGCCAAGACGGAAGGGGACGAGGGGTCGGGGAGCTGTTTTTT
CASSQDGRGRGVGELFF
>.|.|TRBJ1-1|TRBV4-1
TGCGCCAGCAGCCAAGTTTCAACCCCCGAAGCTTTCTTT
CASSQVSTPEAFF
>many|.|TRBJ2-3|TRBV29-1
TGCAGCGTTGGGGGACGGTTAAGCACAGATACGCAGTATTTT
CSVGGRLSTDTQYF
>few|.|TRBJ1-5|TRBV7-3
TGTGCCAGCAGCCCTCGGCCGTTCAATCAGCCCCAGCATTTT
CASSPRPFNQPQHF
>many|TRBD1|TRBJ2-5|TRBV20-1
TGCAGTGCTGAAGGACAGGGCCAGCAAGAGACCCAGTACTTC
CSAEGQGQQETQYF
>many|TRBD2|TRBJ2-1|TRBV12-3/TRBV12-4
TGTGCCAGCAGTTCCCAGGCTAGCGGCGGGAGCAATGAGCAGTTCTTC
CASSSQASGGSNEQFF
>many|.|TRBJ2-1|TRBV7-3
TGTGCCAGCACCCCAGAACGAGGCAATGAGCAGTTCTTC
CASTPERGNEQFF
>.|TRBD2|TRBJ2-1|TRBV11-1
TGTGCCAGCAGCTTTCCGACTAGCGGGAGATCATCGAACAATGAGCAGTTCTTC
CASSFPTSGRSSNNEQFF
>.|.|TRBJ1-1|TRBV28
TGTGCCAGCATTGGGGGCGGTTGGCCGGACTCTGAAGCTTTCTTT
CASIGGGWPDSEAFF
>.|.|TRBJ2-4|TRBV3-1
TGTGCCAGCAGGGGACCCGACTCTTCGCTAGCCAAAAACATTCAGTACTTC
CASRGPDSSLAKNIQYF
>many|.|TRBJ1-2|TRBV12-3/TRBV12-4
TGTGCCAGCACTGACAGGCTACCAGGGCAGAGGGCTGGCTACACCTTC
CASTDRLPGQRAGYTF
>many|TRBD2|TRBJ2-1|TRBV4-3
TGCGCCAGCAGCCAAGAAGCAGCGGGGCCTCTTCGGAATGAGCAGTTCTTC
CASSQEAAGPLRNEQFF
>many|.|TRBJ2-5|TRBV7-8
TGTGCCAGCAGCTTAGCCCCCTTCGTGGAGGGCCGGGAGACCCAGTACTTC
CASSLAPFVEGRETQYF
>few|TRBD1|TRBJ2-2|TRBV4-2
TGTGCCAGCAGCCAAGCGGGGACAGGGGGAAAAACCGGGGAGCTGTTTTTT
CASSQAGTGGKTGELFF
>.|.|TRBJ2-5|TRBV28
TGTGCCAGCAGCCCGGGACAAACGGGGGTGGAGACCCAGTACTTC
CASSPGQTGVETQYF
>.|.|TRBJ2-3|TRBV7-9
TGTGCCAGCAGCTTAGCGGCCCCATCGGTGTTT
CASSLAAPSVF